Following are 22 T cell receptor beta chains from one sample sequenced in a study of blood T cell repertoires in COVID-19. Libraries were prepared by immunoSEQ multiplex PCR; TCRdb keeps only in-frame clonotypes and omits some of them. The sample yields more than 200,000 clones, about nine tenths seen once. The sequencing input was peripheral blood. The source is a man aged 35 to 55 with acute or convalescent COVID-19.

Here the CDR3 reads CASSRGQGPVNTEAFF. The CDR3 bases are TGTGCCAGCTCACGGGGACAGGGACCAGTGAACACTGAAGCTTTCTTT. This chain joins TRBV18 and TRBJ1-1; 9 nucleotides match TRBD1. Germline loops: CDR1 KGHSH, CDR2 LQKENI. The trim removed 4 bases at V and 0 bases at J, leaving 6 bases unmatched. CDR3 length: 16 amino acids.

Remarks on this clone: Compared with germline, one end of the junction differs, possibly owing to a read error. This sequence joins TRBV7-6 and TRBJ2-2, with D maybe TRBD1 (6 bases). The length of the CDR3 is 14 residues. Germline V gene sequence: CDR1 SGHVS, CDR2 FNYEAQ. CDR3 sequence: CASSSQGDTRELFF. The CDR3 DNA reads as TGTGCCAGCAGCTCACAGGGAGACACCAGGGAGCTGTTTTTT.

With regard to this clone: The identical CDR3 is also encoded by other nucleotide sequences in the sample. The chain has TRBV5-1 and TRBJ2-7; 13 nucleotides align to TRBD2. Germline trimming cut 3 bases from V and 4 bases from J; bases unmatched to any gene: 4. Germline V gene lookup returns CDR1 SGHRS and CDR2 YFSETQ. The CDR3 consists of 15 residues. CDR3 sequence: CASSSLAGGPYEQYF. The CDR3 bases are TGCGCCAGCAGCTCACTAGCGGGAGGGCCATACGAGCAGTACTTC.

This chain links TRBV9 with TRBJ2-7; tentative D call: TRBD1 (6 bases). Germline V gene lookup returns CDR1 SGDLS and CDR2 YYNGEE. The V and J ends lost 4 bases and 5 bases respectively, with 13 bases between them. The CDR3 contains 13 residues. The CDR3 bases are TGTGCCAGCAGCTCTGGACAGTCCCACGAGCAGTACTTC. It yields the protein CASSSGQSHEQYF.

This chain connects TRBV15 to TRBJ1-5; no reliable D call. The CDR3 spans 16 residues. Per germline, CDR1 LNHNV and CDR2 YYDKDF (reference sequence). Trimming cost V 7 bases and J 0 bases, with 16 bases left between them. The CDR3 protein is CATKEVGLYSNQPQHF. DNA for the CDR3: TGTGCCACCAAGGAGGTCGGGCTTTATAGCAATCAGCCCCAGCATTTT.

The chain recombines TRBV18 with TRBJ2-2, with TRBD2 as a possible D gene (6 bases). The CDR3 contains 17 residues. CDR1 and CDR2 (germline): KGHSH, LQKENI. Trimming shortened V by 3 bases and J by 1 base, and 15 bases separated the two germline ends. The CDR3 bases are TGTGCCAGCTCACCCCTTCGGGGGAGAGGGAACACCGGGGAGCTGTTTTTT. This translates into CASSPLRGRGNTGELFF.

This rearrangement joins TRBV27 to TRBJ2-3; possibly TRBD2 for D (6 bases). The CDR3 sequence is 16 residues long. Trimming took 4 bases from V and 8 from J, leaving 22 bases between them. Germline lookup yields CDR1 MNHEY and CDR2 SMNVEV (reference sequence). CDR3 nucleotide sequence: TGTGCCAGCAGTTCCGCCCCGCGGGATCAGGGCGGTACGCAGTATTTT. Translation gives CASSSAPRDQGGTQYF.

A few counts support this clone. The chain combines TRBV29-1 with TRBJ1-2; D is ambiguous. Looked up from germline, CDR1 is SQVTM and CDR2 is ANQGSEA. Trimming took 6 bases from V and 10 from J, leaving 12 bases between them. The CDR3 length is 10 residues. DNA for the CDR3: TGCAGCGTCGACTCATACCCCTACACCTTC. It yields the protein CSVDSYPYTF.

The chain combines TRBV5-4 with TRBJ2-2, with a weak D call TRBD2 (5 bases). Germline-derived CDR1 and CDR2 are SGHNT and YYREEE (reference sequence). CDR3 size: 15 residues. Trimming shortened V by 9 bases and J by 2 bases, and 17 bases separated the two germline ends. Written as DNA, the CDR3 is TGTGCCACCAGACGGGGATCTATCAACACCGGGGAGCTGTTTTTT. The encoded protein is CATRRGSINTGELFF.

The chain uses TRBV7-9 and TRBJ1-5; D is possibly TRBD1 (5 bases). The CDR3 length is 14 residues. The V and J ends lost 5 bases and 7 bases respectively, with 15 bases between them. The germline CDR1 and CDR2 sequences are SEHNR and FQNEAQ (reference sequence). The CDR3 sequence is CASSPGSGGQPQHF. CDR3 nucleotide sequence: TGTGCCAGCAGCCCCGGATCCGGGGGACAGCCCCAGCATTTT. The variable domain in full, with the rest retrieved from reference TRBV7-9 and TRBJ1-5, is DTGVSQNPRHKITKRGQNVTFRCDPISEHNRLYWYRQTLGQGPEFLTYFQNEAQLEKSRLLSDRFSAERPKGSFSTLEIQRTEQGDSAMYLCASSPGSGGQPQHFGDGTRLSIL.

The chain is built from TRBV7-6 and TRBJ2-7; the D gene is possibly TRBD2 (6 bases). V lost 0 bases and J lost 5, with 14 bases in between. Germline CDR1 is SGHVS and CDR2 is FNYEAQ. This CDR3 region has 15 residues. CDR3 protein: CASSLAPGGIHEQYF. The CDR3 DNA reads as TGTGCCAGCAGCTTAGCGCCTGGCGGGATCCACGAGCAGTACTTC.

This clone occurred a few times. This chain uses TRBV6-5 with TRBJ1-1; the match to TRBD1 covers 11 bases. Per the germline V gene, CDR1 is MNHEY and CDR2 is SVGAGI. CDR3 length equals 15 residues. V lost 5 bases, J lost 6 bases, and 8 bases stayed unmatched. CDR3 nucleotides: TGTGCCAGCAGTCCGGACAGGGGGCGAAAATCTGAAGCTTTCTTT. This translates into CASSPDRGRKSEAFF.

The chain's CDR3 is CASSTGDRRGQFF. Here the CDR3 DNA reads TGTGCCAGCAGCACAGGGGACAGAAGGGGGCAGTTCTTC. This chain joins TRBV11-3 and TRBJ2-1, with TRBD1 matching over 7 bases. V lost 5 bases, J lost 12 bases, and 10 bases stayed unmatched. Germline CDR1 is SGHNT and CDR2 is YENEEA. CDR3 length: 13 residues.

The genes are TRBV29-1 and TRBJ2-3; 10 bases align to TRBD1. V was pared by 3 bases and J by 5 bases, with 5 bases of the junction left unmatched. This CDR3 region has 14 residues. Germline V gene lookup returns CDR1 SQVTM and CDR2 ANQGSEA. The CDR3 sequence is CSVEGTGAGDTQYF. In DNA form, the CDR3 reads TGCAGCGTTGAGGGGACAGGGGCGGGAGATACGCAGTATTTT.

This clone showed up just once. This chain joins TRBV9 and TRBJ2-7; TRBD2 matches at 9 bases. This CDR3 has 15 residues. Germline V CDR1 and CDR2: SGDLS, YYNGEE. With V trimmed by 3 bases and J by 0 bases, 4 bases remained unmatched. CDR3 protein: CASSESGGPSYEQYF. CDR3 in DNA: TGTGCCAGCAGCGAAAGCGGGGGGCCCTCCTACGAGCAGTACTTC.

The rearrangement joins TRBV5-1 to TRBJ2-3, with D tentatively TRBD2 (5 bases). V was cut by 0 bases and J by 3 bases, with 14 bases left in between. From germline, CDR1 is SGHRS and CDR2 YFSETQ. The CDR3 extends over 16 amino acids. DNA for the CDR3: TGCGCCAGCAGCTTGGGAGGGCCGGGATGGACAGATACGCAGTATTTT. Residues: CASSLGGPGWTDTQYF.

V is TRBV7-2 and J is TRBJ2-3; D is undetermined. This CDR3 has 14 amino acids. Germline values: CDR1 SGHTA, CDR2 FQGNSA. V was shortened by 5 bases and J by 1 base, with 10 bases between the two germline ends. The CDR3 nucleotides are TGTGCCAGCAGCCCCAACTTCGGCACAGATACGCAGTATTTT. Amino acids: CASSPNFGTDTQYF.

The rearrangement joins TRBV30 to TRBJ1-1, with TRBD1 as a possible D gene (6 bases). Per germline, CDR1 GTSNPN and CDR2 SVGIG (reference sequence). The CDR3 runs to 15 residues. V was trimmed by 4 bases and J by 3 bases, leaving 18 bases between them. The DNA of the CDR3 is TGTGCCTGGATGGGGCCAGGGGCGGAGGACACTGAAGCTTTCTTT. This sequence encodes CAWMGPGAEDTEAFF.

The rearrangement joins TRBV4-1 to TRBJ1-5; 9 bases map to TRBD1. The V gene's germline CDR1 is MGHRA and CDR2 YSYEKL. The J segment lost 6 bases and the V segment lost 0 bases, leaving 3 bases of the junction unmatched. The CDR3 contains 15 residues. Written as DNA, the CDR3 is TGCGCCAGCAGCCAAGATACAGGGGGCGGTCAGCCCCAGCATTTT. Its protein is CASSQDTGGGQPQHF.

This clone was counted a few times. The chain couples TRBV5-5 to TRBJ1-3, with D possibly being TRBD1 (5 bases). The CDR3 spans 15 residues. Per the germline V gene, CDR1 is SGHKS and CDR2 is YYEKEE (reference sequence). Trimming shortened V by 5 bases and J by 0 bases, and 12 bases separated the two germline ends. Written as DNA, the CDR3 is TGTGCCAGCAGGCGTAGCAGGGACTCTGGAAACACCATATATTTT. Encoded protein: CASRRSRDSGNTIYF.

This rearrangement joins TRBV18 to TRBJ2-5; possible D gene TRBD2, 6 bases. Germline V CDR1 and CDR2: KGHSH, LQKENI. This CDR3 has 13 amino acids. V was trimmed by 6 bases and J by 2 bases, leaving 10 bases between them. The CDR3 nucleotides read TGTGCCAGCTCGTTGGGACTTCAAGAGACCCAGTACTTC. Translation: CASSLGLQETQYF. Full variable domain (remainder filled in from reference TRBV18 and TRBJ2-5): NAGVMQNPRHLVRRRGQEARLRCSPMKGHSHVYWYRQLPEEGLKFMVYLQKENIIDESGMPKERFSAEFPKEGPSILRIQQVVRGDSAAYFCASSLGLQETQYFGPGTRLLVL.

The chain couples TRBV4-1 to TRBJ1-5; D remains unclear. This CDR3 region has 15 residues. In germline, CDR1 is MGHRA, CDR2 YSYEKL. The ends were cut back, 4 bases at V and 2 bases at J, with 12 bases in the middle. This CDR3 is CASSPILGGNQPQHF. Here the CDR3 DNA reads TGCGCCAGCAGCCCGATTTTAGGAGGCAATCAGCCCCAGCATTTT.